This entry is about one T cell receptor (beta chain). The data were obtained in a study of shared clonotypes between healthy human individuals. Germline CDR1 KGHSH, CDR2 LQKENI. The CDR3 runs to 19 residues. V lost 4 bases, J lost 0 bases, and 18 bases stayed unmatched. Clones were sequenced by immunoSEQ multiplex PCR, and TCRdb holds only the in-frame ones, with some missing. The sample has over a million clones, approximately 97% seen once. The chain has TRBV18 and TRBJ2-7, with 7 bases lining up with TRBD1. The TCR was taken from a man younger than 45 in good health. Sequenced material: naive CD4+ T cells sorted from blood. The subset is: CD45RA+ positively selected. CDR3 sequence: CASSQFHTLTGQISYEQYF. The CDR3 region has the DNA TGTGCCAGCTCACAATTCCATACACTTACGGGACAGATCTCCTACGAGCAGTACTTC.